The entry below gives a single TCR beta chain sequence along with its context. Antigen: not known. These data originate in a study of tumor-infiltrating lymphocytes in primary liver carcinoma. Whole-study findings and limits: Overlap between tumor regions exceeded overlap of tumor with adjacent tissue or blood. Present in all five tumor regions were only about 8-25% of the top clones.

The ends were cut back, 10 bases at V and 3 bases at J, with 17 bases in the middle. This CDR3 contains 14 residues. CDR1 and CDR2 from the germline V gene are MDHEN and SYDVKM. The template, approximately 500 ng total RNA, yielded TCR beta cDNA made with a constant-region primer. Employing slightly modified ARM-PCR, three nested multiplex PCR rounds were run, and these gave rise to the TCR beta libraries. The study ran its first two PCR rounds for about 11 cycles each, using TRBV1-TRBV30 forward primers and a C-beta reverse primer. MiXCR, applied by TCRdb to the multiplex PCR reads, yields one record per CDR3 protein. The table records under 45,000 distinct CDR3 sequences, about three quarters of them present only once. Co-extracted RNA and DNA came from about 20-30 mg of unsorted bulk tissue.

The TCR was taken from a man aged 35 to 55 with primary liver carcinoma and hepatitis B virus infection. Material for sequencing was liver tumor tissue from sampling region 2. Subset meaning: tumor region T2, inferior pole. This rearrangement joins TRBV28 to TRBJ2-3; D might be TRBD1 (5 bases). The CDR3, as DNA: TGTGCCAACTCTAAGACAGAGCTGACAGATACGCAGTATTTT. This codes for CANSKTELTDTQYF.